Listed below are T cell receptor beta chains from one sample, sequenced in a study of blood T cells in healthy people across ages. TCRdb re-called the 5' RACE reads with MiXCR, one entry per CDR3 protein. Here the sample spans around 1.5 million distinct CDR3 sequences, roughly 45% being singletons. Source material: blood. Receptor source: a woman aged 18-30 years in good health. Both conserved end residues are trimmed from each CDR3. The listing skips clone size in some rows; elsewhere it reads once, few, many or a size class.

v_call	clone_size	j_call	cdr3_aa
TRBV20-1	few	TRBJ2-3	SASPTTPGQNTDTQY
TRBV11-2	.	TRBJ2-7	ASSPPDRPSEQY
TRBV11-2	few	TRBJ2-3	ASSPRLASTDTQY
TRBV3-1	.	TRBJ2-4	ASSQPFKKNIQY
TRBV7-3	.	TRBJ2-6	ASSLTSSGSSGANVLT
TRBV29-1	.	TRBJ2-1	SVLGDSSSYNEQF
TRBV27	few	TRBJ1-3	ASSPGTGFGNTIY
TRBV20-1	few	TRBJ2-3	SETGLGTDTQY
TRBV20-1	.	TRBJ2-7	SANTGGAYEQY
TRBV5-1	few	TRBJ2-3	ASSAGGVDTQY
TRBV7-9	few	TRBJ1-4	ASSLYSNEKLF
TRBV29-1	.	TRBJ1-2	SVVSVRWRDYGYT
TRBV9	.	TRBJ1-5	ASSVGQGDGNQPQH
TRBV5-1	.	TRBJ2-4	ASSLTGTALAKNIQY
TRBV29-1	.	TRBJ2-7	SVRSGGSYEQY
TRBV20-1	.	TRBJ2-5	SARDPTYTQETQY
TRBV10-3	.	TRBJ1-1	AISPSDRNTEAF
TRBV6-5	.	TRBJ1-2	ASSYAGRTSYGYT
TRBV20-1	.	TRBJ2-3	SASNGQGSLSSTETQY
TRBV6-4	.	TRBJ2-1	ASSEMRGGPSYNEQF
TRBV10-2	.	TRBJ2-3	ASGRGRADTQY
TRBV27	.	TRBJ1-2	ASRQTGIHYGYT
TRBV2	.	TRBJ2-1	APRGRTHDEQF
TRBV20-1	.	TRBJ2-5	SAISGGTYNEQY
TRBV4-1	.	.	ASSQEGTGINEQY
TRBV6-5	.	TRBJ2-5	ASSYSMGGGVVVDEQY
TRBV30	.	TRBJ1-1	ALETGFTEAF
TRBV27	few	TRBJ2-7	ASSLEAGLPTYEQY
TRBV18	.	TRBJ1-6	ASSPEFRNSPLH
TRBV6-4	.	TRBJ2-1	ASSDTGLAGSYNEQF
TRBV24-1	few	TRBJ2-3	ATSGGWSTDTQY
TRBV3-1	.	TRBJ2-1	ASGLGRQF
TRBV28	.	TRBJ1-2	ASSSAAPGRNGYT
TRBV12-3/TRBV12-4	.	TRBJ2-1	ASRPGQGKYEQF
TRBV9	.	TRBJ2-3	ASSVPHPSTDTQY
TRBV20-1	.	TRBJ1-2	SADWNRAIYGYT
TRBV10-3	.	TRBJ1-1	AITEGSTEAF
TRBV11-2	.	.	ASSGRTSGAYNEQY
TRBV10-3	.	TRBJ2-1	AIRESGKRGREQF
TRBV2	many	TRBJ2-3	ASREGDTQY
TRBV20-1	many	TRBJ2-3	SARDVAGTSTDTQY
TRBV6-5	.	TRBJ1-4	ASSYQGQWGLTNEKLF
TRBV6-5	few	TRBJ2-1	ASSSSFNEQF
TRBV29-1	many	TRBJ2-4	SVLTWETGAKNIQY
TRBV5-1	.	TRBJ2-1	ASSAGTGGPGYNEQF
TRBV6-5	.	TRBJ2-2	ASSYSVLAVTGELF